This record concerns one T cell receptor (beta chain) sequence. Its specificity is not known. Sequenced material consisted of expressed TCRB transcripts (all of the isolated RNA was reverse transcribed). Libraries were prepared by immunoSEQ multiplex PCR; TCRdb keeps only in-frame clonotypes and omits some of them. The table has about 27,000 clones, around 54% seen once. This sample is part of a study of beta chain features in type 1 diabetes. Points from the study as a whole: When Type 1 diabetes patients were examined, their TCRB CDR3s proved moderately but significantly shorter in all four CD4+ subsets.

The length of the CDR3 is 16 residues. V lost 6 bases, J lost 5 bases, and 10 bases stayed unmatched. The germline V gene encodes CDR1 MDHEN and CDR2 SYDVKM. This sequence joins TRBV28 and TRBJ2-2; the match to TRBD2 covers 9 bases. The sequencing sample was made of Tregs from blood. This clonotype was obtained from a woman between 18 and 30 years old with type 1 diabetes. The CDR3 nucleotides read TGTGCCAGCAGAAGCAGAGGCGGGAGGGGAACCGGGGAGCTGTTTTTT. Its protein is CASRSRGGRGTGELFF.